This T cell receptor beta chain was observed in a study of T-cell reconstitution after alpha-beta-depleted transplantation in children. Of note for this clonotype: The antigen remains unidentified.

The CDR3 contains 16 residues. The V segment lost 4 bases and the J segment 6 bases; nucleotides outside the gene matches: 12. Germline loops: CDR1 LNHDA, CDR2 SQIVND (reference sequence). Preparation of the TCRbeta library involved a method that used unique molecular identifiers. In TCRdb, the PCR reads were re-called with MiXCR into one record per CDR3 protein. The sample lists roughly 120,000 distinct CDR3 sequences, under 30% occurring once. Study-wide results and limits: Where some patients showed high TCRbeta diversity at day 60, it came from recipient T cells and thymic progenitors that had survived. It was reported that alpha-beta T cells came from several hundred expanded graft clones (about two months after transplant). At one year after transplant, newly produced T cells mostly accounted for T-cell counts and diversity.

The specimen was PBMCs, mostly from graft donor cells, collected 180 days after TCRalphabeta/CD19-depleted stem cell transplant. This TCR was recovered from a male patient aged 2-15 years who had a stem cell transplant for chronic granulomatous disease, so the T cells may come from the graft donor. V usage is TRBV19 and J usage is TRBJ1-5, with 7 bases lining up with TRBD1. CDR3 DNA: TGTGCCAGTAGTACGCCGACAGGGCTGATAGGTCAGCCCCAGCATTTT. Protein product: CASSTPTGLIGQPQHF.